This entry lists 14 T cell receptor beta chains sequenced from one sample in a study of cytomegalovirus exposure and HLA in healthy donors. The PCR employed 60 Vbeta primers together with 13 Jbeta primers. The assay was immunoSEQ multiplex PCR, and TCRdb's table has in-frame clones only and misses some. Of hundreds of thousands of clones listed, roughly 78% are singletons. The sequenced sample consisted of PBMCs. The receptors come from a boy under 18 in good health and CMV-seronegative.

J is TRBJ2-4 and V is TRBV18; D may be TRBD2 (6 bases). This CDR3 is built from 15 residues. The ends were cut back, 4 bases at V and 6 bases at J, with 16 bases in the middle. CDR1 KGHSH and CDR2 LQKENI come from the germline V gene. CDR3 in DNA: TGTGCCAGCTCACGAACCGGGACGGAGGGAAACATTCAGTACTTC. Protein sequence: CASSRTGTEGNIQYF.

This rearrangement joins TRBV13 to TRBJ1-2; perhaps TRBD1 as D (6 bases). Germline CDR1 is PRHDT and CDR2 is FYEKMQ (reference sequence). Trimming stripped 6 bases from V and 8 bases from J, with 16 bases between. The CDR3 sequence is 13 residues long. DNA for the CDR3: TGTGCCAGCAGGAAAGACAGGTCCTTCGGCTACACCTTC. Translating gives CASRKDRSFGYTF. Complete variable domain (other parts from reference TRBV13 and TRBJ1-2): AAGVIQSPRHLIKEKRETATLKCYPIPRHDTVYWYQQGPGQDPQFLISFYEKMQSDKGSIPDRFSAQQFSDYHSELNMSSLELGDSALYFCASRKDRSFGYTFGSGTRLTVV.

The rearrangement links TRBV5-1 to TRBJ2-3, with 13 bases fitting TRBD2. This CDR3 contains 17 residues. V trimming: 1 base; J trimming: 6 bases; junction bases outside the gene matches: 8. Germline loops: CDR1 SGHRS, CDR2 YFSETQ. This CDR3 reads CASSLSLAGGPSDTQYF. The CDR3 DNA is TGCGCCAGCAGCTTGTCACTAGCGGGGGGGCCATCGGATACGCAGTATTTT. The entire variable domain, with the rest obtained from reference TRBV5-1 and TRBJ2-3, is as follows: KAGVTQTPRYLIKTRGQQVTLSCSPISGHRSVSWYQQTPGQGLQFLFEYFSETQRNKGNFPGRFSGRQFSNSRSEMNVSTLELGDSALYLCASSLSLAGGPSDTQYFGPGTRLTVL.

This clone was counted a few times. The chain recombines TRBV19 with TRBJ2-7; weak D call: TRBD1 (6 bases). Germline V CDR1 and CDR2: LNHDA, SQIVND (reference sequence). Trimming removed 2 bases at V and 6 bases at J, with 11 bases between. The CDR3 runs 13 residues. CDR3 loop: CASSISRGGEQYF. CDR3 DNA: TGTGCCAGTAGTATATCCAGGGGCGGCGAGCAGTACTTC.

The rearrangement joins TRBV7-2 to TRBJ2-5; 8 bases map to TRBD1. Looked up from germline, CDR1 is SGHTA and CDR2 is FQGNSA. This CDR3 has 12 residues. Unmatched junction bases numbered 8, after V lost 6 bases and J lost 11 bases. The CDR3 DNA follows: TGTGCCAGCAGACTGACAGGGGTAGAGCAGTACTTC. Translation: CASRLTGVEQYF.

This chain connects TRBV9 to TRBJ2-3, with 8 positions matching TRBD2. This CDR3 is 19 amino acids long. The J segment lost 6 bases and the V segment lost 1 base, leaving 19 bases of the junction unmatched. Germline CDR1 SGDLS, CDR2 YYNGEE. In DNA form, the CDR3 reads TGTGCCAGCAGCGTAACCCAGTACGGGAGGGGCCGCAACGTGGATACGCAGTATTTT. Translation gives CASSVTQYGRGRNVDTQYF.

The table lists this clone with a few counts. The chain couples TRBV6-6 to TRBJ1-1, with 10 bases identical to TRBD1. After removal of 6 bases from V and 6 bases from J, the junction contained 10 bases not matched to a gene. Germline CDR1 and CDR2: MNHNY and SVGAGI (reference sequence). This CDR3 spans 15 amino acids. The chain's CDR3 is CASRGPGTGEAEAFF. CDR3 DNA sequence: TGTGCCAGCAGGGGGCCAGGGACAGGGGAGGCTGAAGCTTTCTTT.

The chain joins TRBV27 to TRBJ1-5; tentative D call: TRBD1 (5 bases). Germline loops: CDR1 MNHEY, CDR2 SMNVEV (reference sequence). This CDR3 spans 17 amino acids. Trimming stripped 5 bases from V and 6 bases from J, with 23 bases between. The CDR3 sequence: CASSLQRGGEDGQPQHF. CDR3 DNA: TGTGCCAGCAGTCTACAACGAGGAGGGGAGGATGGTCAGCCCCAGCATTTT.

The CDR3 DNA sequence: TGTGCCAGTAGTACGGAACAGGGGGCGCGCACTGAAGCTTTCTTT. Translation: CASSTEQGARTEAFF. V usage is TRBV19 and J usage is TRBJ1-1; 9 positions agree with TRBD1. The germline V gene encodes CDR1 LNHDA and CDR2 SQIVND (reference sequence). Germline trimming cut 4 bases from V and 4 bases from J; bases unmatched to any gene: 7. This CDR3 spans 15 amino acids.

The chain has TRBV5-1 and TRBJ1-6; TRBD1 is a possible D gene (5 bases). This CDR3 region has 16 residues. Germline-derived CDR1 and CDR2 are SGHRS and YFSETQ. Trimming removed 2 bases at V and 2 bases at J, with 11 bases between. CDR3 nucleotides: TGCGCCAGCAGCTTCGGGGGTAGACCCTATAATTCACCCCTCCACTTT. Protein product: CASSFGGRPYNSPLHF.

The chain has TRBV9 and TRBJ1-2; D is uncertain. The CDR3 totals 13 residues. Per the germline V gene, CDR1 is SGDLS and CDR2 is YYNGEE. The V end lost 5 bases, the J end lost 3 bases, and 11 bases lay between the germline ends. CDR3 DNA: TGTGCCAGCAGTCGGTTCGGGGACTATGGCTACACCTTC. Protein product: CASSRFGDYGYTF.

The V call is TRBV30, the J call TRBJ2-7; the D gene is possibly TRBD1 (6 bases). Looked up from germline, CDR1 is GTSNPN and CDR2 is SVGIG (reference sequence). The germline V and J ends were trimmed by 0 bases and 2 bases, with 17 bases remaining between them. The CDR3 contains 16 residues. The CDR3 bases are TGTGCCTGGAGTGTCGGGTTGTTACAGGGAACCTACGAGCAGTACTTC. Translating it yields CAWSVGLLQGTYEQYF.

This chain's CDR3 is CASSHLGDTNYGYTF. CDR3 nucleotide sequence: TGTGCCAGCAGCCACCTGGGCGACACGAACTATGGCTACACCTTC. V is TRBV6-6 and J is TRBJ1-2; D is uncertain. The germline V and J ends were trimmed by 6 bases and 2 bases, with 16 bases remaining between them. The CDR3 sequence is 15 residues long. Germline CDR1 MNHNY, CDR2 SVGAGI (reference sequence).

The chain combines TRBV6-5 with TRBJ2-5, with a weak D call TRBD2 (6 bases). V lost 0 bases, J lost 4 bases, and 9 bases lay in between. Germline assignment: CDR1 MNHEY and CDR2 SVGAGI. The CDR3 is made up of 14 amino acids. CDR3 loop: CASSYSYGRETQYF. The CDR3 coding sequence is TGTGCCAGCAGTTACTCGTACGGGAGAGAGACCCAGTACTTC.